Given below is one TCR beta chain in context. Its antigen is still unknown. Treatment here: approximately 18 received Ad26.COV2.S at low or high dose, single or two shots; several received placebo; per-sample allocation not given. At day 63 after the first vaccine or placebo injection, samples were drawn. Built on an Ad26 vector, the vaccine expressed Wuhan-strain SARS-CoV-2 spike. The data belong to a study of Ad26.COV2.S vaccination and SARS-CoV-2 variants. Across the whole study: The vaccine Ad26.COV2.S was put into the muscle once, or twice with 56 days between. Study-level results: Vaccine recipients had higher spike-specific TCR breadth than placebo recipients.

V gave up 7 bases and J gave up 6 bases, with 13 bases separating them. This CDR3 has 13 residues. Sequencing was performed with immunoSEQ multiplex PCR; in TCRdb, only in-frame clones are kept and a portion is missing. The sample consists of about 420,000 clones, approximately 88% of them appearing once. This TCR was sampled from a person between 18 and 60 years old who received the Ad26.COV2.S COVID-19 vaccine or a placebo. Sequenced material: peripheral blood, taken in a trial of Ad26.COV2.S vaccine versus placebo. The chain recombines TRBV12-3 or TRBV12-4 with TRBJ2-1; no firm D call. The CDR3 here is CASTIGTTNEQFF. The CDR3, as DNA: TGTGCCAGCACTATTGGAACTACCAATGAGCAGTTCTTC.